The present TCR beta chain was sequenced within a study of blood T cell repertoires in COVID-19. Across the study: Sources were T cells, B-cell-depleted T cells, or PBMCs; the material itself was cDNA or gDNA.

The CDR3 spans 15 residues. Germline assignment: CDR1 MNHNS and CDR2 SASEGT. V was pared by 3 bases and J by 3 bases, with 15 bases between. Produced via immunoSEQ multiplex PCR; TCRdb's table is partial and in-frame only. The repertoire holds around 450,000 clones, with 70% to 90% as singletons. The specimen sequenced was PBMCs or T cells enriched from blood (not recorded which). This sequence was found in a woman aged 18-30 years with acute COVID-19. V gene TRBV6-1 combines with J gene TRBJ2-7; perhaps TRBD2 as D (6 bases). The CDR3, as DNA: TGTGCCAGCAGTGATGGGGGGTACGGAAGCTACGAGCAGTACTTC. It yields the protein CASSDGGYGSYEQYF.